The clone carrying this T cell receptor beta chain has a handful of counts. This specimen belongs to a study of blood T cell repertoires in COVID-19. Study information: The samples span acute and convalescent COVID-19 from the United States, Italy and Spain. Sources were T cells, B-cell-depleted T cells, or PBMCs; the material itself was cDNA or gDNA.

The CDR3 is 15 amino acids. In germline, CDR1 is SGHRS, CDR2 YFSETQ. The trim removed 3 bases at V and 2 bases at J, leaving 7 bases unmatched. Original data processing: Estimates of nucleated cell counts were drawn from the amplification of reference gene primers. TCRdb's copy holds only in-frame clones and misses some; the assay was immunoSEQ multiplex PCR. V, J and clone size are those of that table, while D and trimming were read from the DNA. Among some 150,000 clones listed, just under 85% were seen once. This sequence originates from a woman aged 80 or over with acute or convalescent COVID-19. Sequencing was performed on peripheral blood. The chain employs TRBV5-1 and TRBJ1-2; 7 nucleotides match TRBD1. The chain's CDR3 is CASSSGDSVNYGYTF. For the CDR3, the DNA is TGCGCCAGCAGCTCGGGGGACAGTGTAAACTATGGCTACACCTTC.